These 31 T cell receptor beta chains came from one sample sequenced in a study of cytotoxic CD8 clonotypes in ibrutinib-treated CLL (dated by TCRdb to the early 2020s). Libraries were prepared through the immunoSEQ multiplex PCR assay. TCRdb carries this immuneACCESS record with in-frame sequences only. Its versions omit some clonotypes, under half of them owing to an unresolved V gene in the studies checked, with the rest unexplained. Counted in this sample were about 49,000 clones; approximately 69% of them appeared once. The ten largest clones represent roughly 13% of the sample. The time point label of this sample denotes: 12 months on ibrutinib. Here the sequenced sample was PBMCs, taken after 12 months of ibrutinib treatment. These receptors were taken from a human donor with chronic lymphocytic leukemia.

This clone was detected only a few times. The chain couples TRBV7-3 to TRBJ2-3; D is unclear. CDR3 length equals 13 residues. Germline CDR1 and CDR2: SGHTA and FQGTGA. Trimming removed 5 bases from V and 4 bases from J, with 10 bases in between. CDR3 nucleotides: TGTGCCAGCAGCCAGACTTCGGCAGATACGCAGTATTTT. It yields the protein CASSQTSADTQYF. Based on the CDR3 plus reference TRBV7-3 and TRBJ2-3, the full variable domain is GAGVSQTPSNKVTEKGKYVELRCDPISGHTALYWYRQSLGQGPEFLIYFQGTGAADDSGLPNDRFFAVRPEGSVSTLKIQRTERGDSAVYLCASSQTSADTQYFGPGTRLTVL.

This clone was counted only a few times. CDR3 sequence: CASSQGGEAFF. CDR3 coding DNA: TGTGCCAGCAGCCAGGGTGGAGAAGCTTTCTTT. The J gene is TRBJ1-1, the V gene TRBV5-6; a weak D match, TRBD1 (5 bases). CDR1 SGHDT and CDR2 YYEEEE come from the germline V gene. This CDR3 spans 11 amino acids. The V gene lost 4 bases and the J gene lost 8 bases, with 9 bases spanning the gap.

In the case of this clone: The same CDR3 is also encoded by other DNA sequences in this sample. The rearrangement uses TRBV19 and TRBJ2-3, with 7 nucleotides matching TRBD1. The ends lost 3 bases at V and 3 bases at J; junction bases unmatched: 3. The germline CDR1 and CDR2 sequences are LNHDA and SQIVND (reference sequence). This CDR3 spans 14 amino acids. The CDR3 loop is CASSIAQGTDTQYF. CDR3 in DNA: TGTGCCAGTAGTATCGCACAGGGGACAGATACGCAGTATTTT.

The chain recombines TRBV4-1 with TRBJ1-2; 11 bases match TRBD1. The V and J ends lost 6 bases and 4 bases, in that order; junction bases with no gene match: 13. Per the germline V gene, CDR1 is MGHRA and CDR2 is YSYEKL. CDR3 size: 17 residues. The CDR3 DNA reads as TGCGCCAGCAGTCCTGGACAGGGGGCCCAACCTACCTATGGCTACACCTTC. This gives the protein CASSPGQGAQPTYGYTF.

The rearrangement joins TRBV28 to TRBJ1-5, with D tentatively TRBD1 (6 bases). V was pared by 11 bases and J by 2 bases, with 10 bases between. The CDR3 runs 12 residues. Germline-derived CDR1 and CDR2 are MDHEN and SYDVKM. This chain's CDR3 is CAEGGGNQPQHF. In DNA form, the CDR3 reads TGTGCCGAGGGGGGGGGCAATCAGCCCCAGCATTTT.

The chain combines TRBV5-4 with TRBJ2-2; D not certain. Trimming cost V 1 base and J 6 bases, with 1 base left between them. The CDR3 has 11 residues. CDR1 is SGHNT, CDR2 YYREEE, per germline (reference sequence). The CDR3 DNA sequence: TGTGCCAGCAGCTTGTCCGGGGAGCTGTTTTTT. This codes for CASSLSGELFF.

V usage is TRBV6-1 and J usage is TRBJ2-3, with D hard to call. Trimming left V 3 bases short and J 2 bases short, with 9 bases between. Germline V gene sequence: CDR1 MNHNS, CDR2 SASEGT. The CDR3 runs 14 residues. CDR3 in DNA: TGTGCCAGCAGTGATGGCCTTTACACAGATACGCAGTATTTT. Amino acid sequence: CASSDGLYTDTQYF.

This clone was detected only a few times. The V gene is TRBV5-4, the J gene TRBJ1-6; 9 bases agree with TRBD1. CDR3 length: 14 amino acids. Trimming removed 3 bases from V and 8 bases from J; junction bases left unmatched: 3. CDR1 and CDR2 from the germline V gene are SGHNT and YYREEE (reference sequence). CDR3 protein: CASSSQGADSPLHF. CDR3 DNA sequence: TGTGCCAGCAGCTCACAGGGGGCCGATTCACCCCTCCACTTT.

This clone was found a few times. V gene TRBV19 combines with J gene TRBJ2-2; no clear D. The CDR3 is made up of 12 amino acids. Per germline, CDR1 LNHDA and CDR2 SQIVND (reference sequence). Trimming took 7 bases from V and 6 from J, leaving 9 bases between them. As DNA, the CDR3 is TGTGCCAGTACCCCATTATCCGGGGAGCTGTTTTTT. Translation: CASTPLSGELFF.

The chain recombines TRBV6-1 with TRBJ1-6, with a possible D match to TRBD1 (5 bases). The CDR3 is 16 amino acids. Trimming removed 4 bases from V and 0 bases from J, with 10 bases in between. Germline V gives CDR1 MNHNS, CDR2 SASEGT. The CDR3 DNA is TGTGCCAGCAGTGGAAGGGGAAGCTCCTATAATTCACCCCTCCACTTT. Translated, it gives CASSGRGSSYNSPLHF.

This chain joins TRBV7-9 and TRBJ2-5, with 9 positions matching TRBD1. The germline CDR1 and CDR2 sequences are SEHNR and FQNEAQ (reference sequence). Trimming removed 3 bases from V and 1 base from J; junction bases left unmatched: 6. The CDR3 sequence is 16 residues long. In DNA, the CDR3 is TGTGCCAGCAGCTTCCCCGGACAGGGGTTCCAAGAGACCCAGTACTTC. Amino acids: CASSFPGQGFQETQYF.

The V call is TRBV4-1, the J call TRBJ2-5; perhaps D is TRBD1 or TRBD2 (7 bases each). The germline gives CDR1 MGHRA, CDR2 YSYEKL. This CDR3 has 17 residues. V lost 6 bases and J lost 5, with 25 bases in between. The CDR3 reads CASSQGGGGGGRETQYF. The CDR3 DNA is TGCGCCAGCAGTCAGGGGGGAGGGGGAGGTGGACGGGAGACCCAGTACTTC.

The chain recombines TRBV5-1 with TRBJ2-7; a possible D gene is TRBD2 (6 bases). From germline, CDR1 is SGHRS and CDR2 YFSETQ. V was clipped by 0 bases and J by 2 bases, with 12 bases between them. This CDR3 contains 15 residues. The CDR3 DNA reads TGCGCCAGCAGCTTGGTGAGCGGGCACCCCTACGAGCAGTACTTC. Its translation: CASSLVSGHPYEQYF.

The chain joins TRBV2 to TRBJ2-7; TRBD1 matches 8 bases. V shed 1 base and J 2 bases; nucleotides not matched to a gene: 7. CDR3 length equals 16 residues. CDR1 is SNHLY and CDR2 is FYNNEI in the germline V gene. The CDR3 DNA is TGTGCCAGCAGTGAAGTTCCCGGACAGGGAACCTACGAGCAGTACTTC. Translating gives CASSEVPGQGTYEQYF.

In its sample, this clone was seen a few times. V and J are TRBV11-2 and TRBJ2-7; 8 nucleotides agree with TRBD1. CDR3 length equals 14 residues. The V gene end was trimmed by 5 bases and the J gene end by 7 bases; junction bases not matched to a gene: 10. Germline CDR1 and CDR2: SGHAT and FQNNGV. DNA of the CDR3: TGTGCCAGCAGCCAGGGGGACAGGCCCCTGGAGCAGTACTTC. It specifies CASSQGDRPLEQYF.

The CDR3 spells CATRTAINYGYTF. CDR3 nucleotides: TGTGCCACAAGGACAGCGATTAACTATGGCTACACCTTC. V and J are TRBV18 and TRBJ1-2; D is perhaps TRBD1 (6 bases). V dropped 10 bases and J dropped 1 base, with 13 bases sitting between them. The CDR3 length is 13 residues. The germline CDR1 and CDR2 sequences are KGHSH and LQKENI.

The gene calls are TRBV9 and TRBJ1-6; D perhaps matches TRBD1 (5 bases). V dropped 6 bases and J dropped 10 bases, with 20 bases sitting between them. CDR1 and CDR2 (germline): SGDLS, YYNGEE. The CDR3 has 15 amino acids. The CDR3 is CASTQGANRESPLHF. CDR3 in DNA: TGTGCCAGCACCCAGGGTGCCAACCGAGAATCACCCCTCCACTTT.

V is TRBV27 and J is TRBJ2-3; D not resolved. Trimming took 6 bases from V and 6 from J, leaving 7 bases between them. This CDR3 is built from 11 residues. Looked up from germline, CDR1 is MNHEY and CDR2 is SMNVEV (reference sequence). CDR3: CASSPGDTQYF. The CDR3 region has the DNA TGTGCCAGCAGCCCCGGGGATACGCAGTATTTT.

V gene TRBV5-3 combines with J gene TRBJ2-7; the D gene is possibly TRBD2 (5 bases). TRBV5-3 is an ORF for which the function is uncertain. The CDR3 totals 13 residues. Between the trimmed V and J ends, which lost 3 bases and 3 bases, there was a span of 10 bases. CDR3 in amino acids: CARSSGKDYEQYF. The CDR3 nucleotides are TGTGCCAGAAGCTCCGGGAAAGACTACGAGCAGTACTTC.

The CDR3 loop is CASSPSADTQYF. Written as DNA, the CDR3 is TGTGCCAGCAGCCCTTCCGCGGATACGCAGTATTTT. The V call is TRBV7-9, the J call TRBJ2-3; D remains unclear. The CDR3 extends over 12 amino acids. The V end lost 5 bases, the J end lost 6 bases, and 9 bases lay between the germline ends. CDR1 is SEHNR and CDR2 is FQNEAQ in the germline V gene (reference sequence). The full variable domain, rest sourced from reference TRBV7-9 and TRBJ2-3, is DTGVSQNPRHKITKRGQNVTFRCDPISEHNRLYWYRQTLGQGPEFLTYFQNEAQLEKSRLLSDRFSAERPKGSFSTLEIQRTEQGDSAMYLCASSPSADTQYFGPGTRLTVL.

V usage is TRBV27 and J usage is TRBJ1-5; tentative D call: TRBD1 (5 bases). V was pared by 3 bases and J by 5 bases, with 5 bases between. The CDR3 length is 12 residues. Germline V gene lookup returns CDR1 MNHEY and CDR2 SMNVEV (reference sequence). Here the CDR3 DNA reads TGTGCCAGCAGTTTCAGGGATCAGCCCCAGCATTTT. Its protein product is CASSFRDQPQHF.

This chain connects TRBV11-2 to TRBJ2-3, with 10 bases aligning to TRBD1. The CDR3 contains 17 residues. Germline lookup yields CDR1 SGHAT and CDR2 FQNNGV. V lost 1 base, J lost 5 bases, and 9 bases stayed unmatched. The CDR3 is CASSLVPDRGLQDTQYF. The CDR3 coding sequence is TGTGCCAGCAGCTTAGTTCCCGACAGGGGGCTTCAAGATACGCAGTATTTT. Full variable domain (outside the CDR3, taken from reference TRBV11-2 and TRBJ2-3): EAGVAQSPRYKIIEKRQSVAFWCNPISGHATLYWYQQILGQGPKLLIQFQNNGVVDDSQLPKDRFSAERLKGVDSTLKIQPAKLEDSAVYLCASSLVPDRGLQDTQYFGPGTRLTVL.

The chain has TRBV2 and TRBJ1-2; tentative D call: TRBD1 (5 bases). Per germline, CDR1 SNHLY and CDR2 FYNNEI. CDR3 length: 14 amino acids. Trimming stripped 2 bases from V and 4 bases from J, with 11 bases between. The CDR3 spells CASSERGRVYGYTF. CDR3 bases: TGTGCCAGCAGTGAAAGGGGCAGGGTCTATGGCTACACCTTC.

CDR3 loop: CASSPGGGNTEAFF. The CDR3, as DNA: TGCGCCAGCAGCCCTGGGGGGGGGAACACTGAAGCTTTCTTT. V and J are TRBV4-1 and TRBJ1-1; the D gene is possibly TRBD1 (5 bases). Germline V gives CDR1 MGHRA, CDR2 YSYEKL. This CDR3 spans 14 amino acids. V lost 4 bases and J 1 base, leaving 10 bases between the germline ends.

V usage is TRBV5-5 and J usage is TRBJ1-4, with D hard to call. The CDR3 is 15 amino acids. The ends were cut back, 4 bases at V and 0 bases at J, with 10 bases in the middle. Germline V CDR1 and CDR2: SGHKS, YYEKEE (reference sequence). CDR3 DNA: TGTGCCAGCAGCCCCCCGGGAGCAACTAATGAAAAACTGTTTTTT. This codes for CASSPPGATNEKLFF.

The chain employs TRBV18 and TRBJ2-2; D may be TRBD1 or TRBD2 (5 bases each). V dropped 5 bases and J dropped 6 bases, with 13 bases sitting between them. Germline V CDR1 and CDR2: KGHSH, LQKENI. The CDR3 is made up of 14 amino acids. The CDR3 DNA is TGTGCCAGCTCATACACCGGGACGCCCGGGGAGCTGTTTTTT. Residues: CASSYTGTPGELFF.

This chain uses TRBV4-1 with TRBJ2-7; TRBD1 is a possible D gene (7 bases). V was pared by 1 base and J by 0 bases, with 13 bases between. Germline values: CDR1 MGHRA, CDR2 YSYEKL. This CDR3 is built from 16 residues. CDR3 coding DNA: TGCGCCAGCAGCCAAGTCTGGGGGGACAGCTCCTACGAGCAGTACTTC. This sequence encodes CASSQVWGDSSYEQYF.

J is TRBJ1-6 and V is TRBV4-1; tentative D call: TRBD1 (5 bases). Germline-derived CDR1 and CDR2 are MGHRA and YSYEKL. The CDR3 is 16 amino acids. Trimming took off 0 bases at V and 9 bases at J, with 15 bases between the two ends. In DNA, the CDR3 is TGCGCCAGCAGCCAAGATAGCGGCAGGGTTGCTTCACCCCTCCACTTT. Protein sequence: CASSQDSGRVASPLHF.

The chain carries TRBV2 and TRBJ1-1; D uncertain. The germline V gene has CDR1 SNHLY and CDR2 FYNNEI. The CDR3 length is 10 residues. V lost 4 bases and J 7 bases, leaving 4 bases between the germline ends. The CDR3 sequence: CASSVNEAFF. CDR3 nucleotide sequence: TGTGCCAGCAGTGTGAATGAAGCTTTCTTT.

This chain joins TRBV6-1 and TRBJ1-4, with TRBD1 identical over 7 bases. Germline V CDR1 and CDR2: MNHNS, SASEGT. The J segment lost 0 bases and the V segment lost 2 bases, leaving 12 bases of the junction unmatched. The CDR3 sequence is 19 residues long. The DNA for the CDR3 is TGTGCCAGCAGTGAACAGGGGCGGGGACAGCGTGCAACTAATGAAAAACTGTTTTTT. Protein: CASSEQGRGQRATNEKLFF.

This chain links TRBV6-1 with TRBJ2-3; 7 nucleotides line up with TRBD1. CDR1 MNHNS and CDR2 SASEGT come from the germline V gene. V dropped 9 bases and J dropped 0; count of bases not matched to a gene: 3. CDR3 length: 13 residues. CDR3 in DNA: TGTGCCAGTATGACAGGGAGCACAGATACGCAGTATTTT. Translated: CASMTGSTDTQYF.